One sample yielded the 9 T cell receptor beta chains listed below, sequenced in a study of CD8+ T cells in alopecia areata. Treatment denoted: oral pan-JAK inhibitor, 5-10 mg twice daily. Extracted RNA was reverse transcribed, and the resulting cDNA served as sequencing template. Sequencing was performed with immunoSEQ multiplex PCR; in TCRdb, only in-frame clones are kept and a portion is missing. The sample holds 150,000 to 200,000 clones, around 60% seen once. The source was CD4+ T cells sorted from blood, collected at approximately week 50, from a patient treated with tofacitinib. The receptor set was obtained from a human donor with alopecia areata.

The chain has TRBV11-2 and TRBJ2-1; D is unresolved. The CDR3 has 13 residues. Trimming removed 4 bases from V and 6 bases from J, with 10 bases in between. The germline gives CDR1 SGHAT, CDR2 FQNNGV. CDR3 sequence (DNA): TGTGCCAGCAGCTCCCGCCGAGCCAATGAGCAGTTCTTC. This gives the protein CASSSRRANEQFF.

The chain joins TRBV29-1 to TRBJ2-1; 11 positions match TRBD1. Germline loops: CDR1 SQVTM, CDR2 ANQGSEA. V dropped 6 bases and J dropped 6; count of bases not matched to a gene: 10. This CDR3 is 15 amino acids long. The DNA for the CDR3 is TGCAGCGTCGAAAGGATGGACAGGGGGCCCAATGAGCAGTTCTTC. Its protein product is CSVERMDRGPNEQFF.

The rearrangement links TRBV29-1 to TRBJ2-7; no clear D gene. Per germline, CDR1 SQVTM and CDR2 ANQGSEA. V was shortened by 4 bases and J by 0 bases, with 7 bases between the two germline ends. This CDR3 is built from 12 residues. The CDR3 region is CSVAGPSYEQYF. CDR3 sequence (DNA): TGCAGCGTTGCTGGTCCCTCCTACGAGCAGTACTTC.

CDR3 in amino acids: CASPPGAGGLAFF. In DNA form, the CDR3 reads TGTGCCAGCCCCCCGGGGGCAGGGGGACTGGCTTTCTTT. This chain links TRBV30 with TRBJ1-1; 7 bases are shared with TRBD1. With 8 bases clipped from V and 11 bases from J, the junction kept 17 bases outside the gene matches. Germline V gives CDR1 GTSNPN, CDR2 SVGIG (reference sequence). The CDR3 contains 13 residues.

V and J are TRBV4-1 and TRBJ1-1; TRBD1 matches 8 bases. The CDR3 runs 13 residues. Per germline, CDR1 MGHRA and CDR2 YSYEKL. Trimming at V came to 2 bases and at J to 8 bases, leaving 4 bases not matched to a gene. This chain's CDR3 is CASSQHRDREAFF. The CDR3 nucleotides read TGCGCCAGCAGCCAACACCGGGACAGGGAAGCTTTCTTT.

This clone was picked up one time. The genes are TRBV25-1 and TRBJ2-2; D unclear. V was pared by 0 bases and J by 6 bases, with 8 bases between. Germline values: CDR1 MGHDK, CDR2 SYGVNS. CDR3 length: 14 residues. This chain's CDR3 is CASSEYPLAGELFF. The CDR3 DNA reads as TGTGCCAGCAGTGAATACCCCCTTGCCGGGGAGCTGTTTTTT.

In this sample, this clone turned up once. The genes are TRBV11-2 and TRBJ2-4; unclear D gene. Trimming stripped 9 bases from V and 2 bases from J, with 11 bases between. The CDR3 is 13 amino acids. Germline V CDR1 and CDR2: SGHAT, FQNNGV. The CDR3 spells CASQQVSKNIQYF. The CDR3 bases are TGTGCCAGTCAGCAGGTTTCCAAAAACATTCAGTACTTC.

This clone turned up a few times. This chain connects TRBV5-6 to TRBJ2-5; 7 nucleotides match TRBD1. The V gene end was trimmed by 3 bases and the J gene end by 5 bases; junction bases not matched to a gene: 10. The CDR3 totals 15 residues. The germline V gene encodes CDR1 SGHDT and CDR2 YYEEEE. The CDR3, as DNA: TGTGCCAGCAGCTATACCGACAGGGCTCTTGAGACCCAGTACTTC. Translating gives CASSYTDRALETQYF.

V and J are TRBV7-2 and TRBJ1-1; D call uncertain. Per the germline V gene, CDR1 is SGHTA and CDR2 is FQGNSA. V lost 2 bases, J lost 0 bases, and 10 bases lay in between. The length of the CDR3 is 15 residues. The CDR3 reads CASSLWAVLNTEAFF. As DNA, the CDR3 is TGTGCCAGCAGCTTATGGGCAGTTTTGAACACTGAAGCTTTCTTT. The whole variable domain, filled in from reference TRBV7-2 and TRBJ1-1, reads GAGVSQSPSNKVTEKGKDVELRCDPISGHTALYWYRQSLGQGLEFLIYFQGNSAPDKSGLPSDRFSAERTGGSVSTLTIQRTQQEDSAVYLCASSLWAVLNTEAFFGQGTRLTVV.